The next 23 T cell receptor beta chains were all read from a single sample in a study of shared clonotypes between healthy human individuals (TCRdb year 2020). The library was produced with the immunoSEQ multiplex PCR assay. TCRdb took this table from immuneACCESS and kept in-frame rearrangements with V and J called. Such tables lack part of the clones; where checked against another copy, unresolved V genes explain under half of the gap, and the rest is unexplained. The sample includes about 2 million clones, with 95% observed a single time. The leading ten clones occupy 0.1% to 0.15% of the sample. Sample: naive CD4+ T cells sorted from blood. The sample's cell subset or site, from its label and the paper: CD45RA+ positively selected. These TCRs come from a young man in good health.

The J gene is TRBJ1-1, the V gene TRBV28; 8 bases are shared with TRBD1. This CDR3 has 15 residues. Germline CDR1 and CDR2: MDHEN and SYDVKM. With V trimmed by 5 bases and J by 3 bases, 8 bases remained unmatched. The CDR3 DNA reads TGTGCCAGCAGTCCCCAGGGGGCGCCCCACACTGAAGCTTTCTTT. It encodes CASSPQGAPHTEAFF.

The chain uses TRBV11-2 and TRBJ2-1, with 8 bases lining up with TRBD1. The junction had 5 bases not matched to a gene; V was cut back by 3 bases and J by 10 bases. CDR3 length: 13 residues. Germline CDR1 reads SGHAT; CDR2 reads FQNNGV. CDR3 sequence: CASSLTRTGEQFF. The CDR3 coding sequence is TGTGCCAGCAGCTTGACCAGGACAGGGGAGCAGTTCTTC.

This rearrangement joins TRBV7-2 to TRBJ2-6; the D is unclear. The CDR3 runs 15 residues. Germline-derived CDR1 and CDR2 are SGHTA and FQGNSA. Trimming cost V 1 base and J 3 bases, with 7 bases left between them. In nucleotides, the CDR3 is TGTGCCAGCAGCTTAGAAGGGCTTGGGGCCAACGTCCTGACTTTC. Translated: CASSLEGLGANVLTF. Full variable domain (outside the CDR3, taken from reference TRBV7-2 and TRBJ2-6): GAGVSQSPSNKVTEKGKDVELRCDPISGHTALYWYRQSLGQGLEFLIYFQGNSAPDKSGLPSDRFSAERTGGSVSTLTIQRTQQEDSAVYLCASSLEGLGANVLTFGAGSRLTVL.

The rearrangement uses TRBV6-5 and TRBJ1-2; D ambiguous. Germline-derived CDR1 and CDR2 are MNHEY and SVGAGI. With 6 bases removed from V and 2 bases from J, the gap between germline ends came to 13 bases. The CDR3 runs 14 residues. As DNA, the CDR3 is TGTGCCAGCAGCTCTCGACGGAACAACTATGGCTACACCTTC. It specifies CASSSRRNNYGYTF.

The CDR3 DNA reads TGTGCCAGCAGCCATGATAGCGGGGCTCGGACAGATACGCAGTATTTT. This sequence encodes CASSHDSGARTDTQYF. The rearrangement uses TRBV28 and TRBJ2-3, with 8 bases fitting TRBD2. Germline lookup yields CDR1 MDHEN and CDR2 SYDVKM. The junction had 11 bases not matched to a gene; V was cut back by 6 bases and J by 3 bases. This CDR3 is built from 16 residues.

This chain uses TRBV5-1 with TRBJ2-1; 12 positions agree with TRBD2. Per the germline V gene, CDR1 is SGHRS and CDR2 is YFSETQ. The CDR3 extends over 15 amino acids. With 4 bases clipped from V and 4 bases from J, the junction kept 3 bases outside the gene matches. For the CDR3, the DNA is TGCGCCAGCAGCAGGACTAGCGGGAAGTACAATGAGCAGTTCTTC. Encoded protein: CASSRTSGKYNEQFF.

This sequence joins TRBV5-1 and TRBJ2-5; D perhaps matches TRBD2 (6 bases). Trimming shortened V by 0 bases and J by 5 bases, and 17 bases separated the two germline ends. The CDR3 covers 16 residues. The V gene's germline CDR1 is SGHRS and CDR2 YFSETQ. The CDR3 reads CASSLEGTGVVETQYF. CDR3 nucleotide sequence: TGCGCCAGCAGCTTGGAAGGAACGGGGGTTGTGGAGACCCAGTACTTC.

Notes on this clone: This sample includes further DNA sequences coding for the same CDR3. J is TRBJ1-5 and V is TRBV10-3; no clear D. The ends were cut back, 0 bases at V and 6 bases at J, with 3 bases in the middle. This CDR3 spans 12 amino acids. Germline CDR1 is ENHRY and CDR2 is SYGVKD. The CDR3 sequence: CAISESGQPQHF. The CDR3, as DNA: TGTGCCATCAGTGAGTCGGGTCAGCCCCAGCATTTT.

V and J are TRBV7-2 and TRBJ1-1, with a possible D match to TRBD1 (6 bases). V lost 2 bases to trimming and J lost 1 base, with 11 bases between them. Germline CDR1 is SGHTA and CDR2 is FQGNSA. The CDR3 contains 15 residues. CDR3 in DNA: TGTGCCAGCAGCTTAAGGGGAGGGGGGAACACTGAAGCTTTCTTT. Its protein product is CASSLRGGGNTEAFF.

This chain connects TRBV5-1 to TRBJ2-2; D remains unclear. The germline V gene has CDR1 SGHRS and CDR2 YFSETQ. Trimming took off 3 bases at V and 0 bases at J, with 9 bases between the two ends. This CDR3 spans 15 amino acids. Here the CDR3 DNA reads TGCGCCAGCAGCTCAACCTTAGCGAACACCGGGGAGCTGTTTTTT. Its protein product is CASSSTLANTGELFF. The whole variable domain, remainder taken from reference TRBV5-1 and TRBJ2-2, is KAGVTQTPRYLIKTRGQQVTLSCSPISGHRSVSWYQQTPGQGLQFLFEYFSETQRNKGNFPGRFSGRQFSNSRSEMNVSTLELGDSALYLCASSSTLANTGELFFGEGSRLTVL.

The chain carries TRBV10-3 and TRBJ1-2; 9 nucleotides agree with TRBD1. There are 15 residues in the CDR3. Germline loops: CDR1 ENHRY, CDR2 SYGVKD. V gave up 4 bases and J gave up 3 bases; unmatched junction bases: 6. CDR3 bases: TGTGCCATCAGTGGTACAGACAGGGGGGACTATGGCTACACCTTC. Its translation: CAISGTDRGDYGYTF.

A remark on this clone: The same CDR3 arises from other DNA sequences in this sample as well. The chain is built from TRBV30 and TRBJ2-7, with D unresolved. The CDR3 extends over 12 amino acids. Germline-derived CDR1 and CDR2 are GTSNPN and SVGIG (reference sequence). Between the trimmed V and J ends, which lost 4 bases and 3 bases, there was a span of 10 bases. The CDR3 sequence: CAWNPNSYEQYF. CDR3 nucleotide sequence: TGTGCCTGGAACCCTAACAGCTACGAGCAGTACTTC.

The chain employs TRBV5-6 and TRBJ2-1, with no clear D. V was shortened by 0 bases and J by 6 bases, with 13 bases between the two germline ends. The CDR3 consists of 15 residues. The V gene's germline CDR1 is SGHDT and CDR2 YYEEEE. The CDR3 here is CASSLDRLGGNEQFF. CDR3 in DNA: TGTGCCAGCAGCTTGGATCGGCTAGGCGGCAATGAGCAGTTCTTC.

J is TRBJ2-7 and V is TRBV27; 8 bases line up with TRBD2. Germline loops: CDR1 MNHEY, CDR2 SMNVEV (reference sequence). This CDR3 contains 15 residues. The V and J ends lost 4 bases and 5 bases, in that order; junction bases with no gene match: 10. The CDR3 nucleotides are TGTGCCAGCAGTTCCTTGAGCGGGAGTCTAAACGAGCAGTACTTC. Encoded protein: CASSSLSGSLNEQYF.

The CDR3 region has the DNA TGCGCCAGCAGCCAAGGAGGACCCCGAGGGGGCTACACCTTC. This sequence encodes CASSQGGPRGGYTF. This chain connects TRBV4-1 to TRBJ1-2, with D unresolved. Trimming took off 1 base at V and 8 bases at J, with 14 bases between the two ends. The CDR3 is made up of 14 amino acids. The germline V gene encodes CDR1 MGHRA and CDR2 YSYEKL.

The chain uses TRBV7-9 and TRBJ1-6, with 7 bases that match TRBD1. The ends lost 4 bases at V and 6 bases at J; junction bases unmatched: 6. CDR3 length: 15 residues. From germline, CDR1 is SEHNR and CDR2 FQNEAQ (reference sequence). The CDR3 loop reads CASSSGQQINSPLHF. CDR3 coding DNA: TGTGCCAGCAGCTCGGGACAGCAGATTAATTCACCCCTCCACTTT.

The chain joins TRBV4-1 to TRBJ2-4, with 10 bases identical to TRBD2. The CDR3 extends over 18 amino acids. CDR1 MGHRA and CDR2 YSYEKL come from the germline V gene. V shed 1 base and J 2 bases; nucleotides not matched to a gene: 8. This CDR3 reads CASSQGTSGAAPKNIQYF. In DNA form, the CDR3 reads TGCGCCAGCAGCCAAGGCACTAGCGGGGCCGCGCCCAAAAACATTCAGTACTTC.

This clone was seen a handful of times. The chain uses TRBV6-1 and TRBJ2-7; D uncertain. V gave up 4 bases and J gave up 3 bases, with 7 bases separating them. The CDR3 has 12 amino acids. The germline CDR1 and CDR2 sequences are MNHNS and SASEGT. CDR3 nucleotide sequence: TGTGCCAGCAGTGTTCCCCGCTACGAGCAGTACTTC. Its protein is CASSVPRYEQYF.

The chain has TRBV10-3 and TRBJ2-7; 7 nucleotides line up with TRBD1. The length of the CDR3 is 15 residues. Germline V lookup: CDR1 ENHRY, CDR2 SYGVKD. V dropped 8 bases and J dropped 3; count of bases not matched to a gene: 13. The CDR3: CAILPWPGTVYEQYF. CDR3 DNA: TGTGCCATCCTTCCGTGGCCCGGGACAGTCTACGAGCAGTACTTC.

The count of this clone is one. CDR3 bases: TGTGCCAGCAGCTTAGCCTCGAACCAAGAGACCCAGTACTTC. It codes for CASSLASNQETQYF. The J gene is TRBJ2-5, the V gene TRBV7-9; D remains unclear. This CDR3 is built from 14 residues. Germline values: CDR1 SEHNR, CDR2 FQNEAQ (reference sequence). Trimming took 0 bases from V and 0 from J, leaving 5 bases between them.

This chain uses TRBV6-1 with TRBJ1-2, with 9 positions matching TRBD1. CDR1 MNHNS and CDR2 SASEGT come from the germline V gene. Trimming removed 3 bases from V and 4 bases from J; junction bases left unmatched: 9. The CDR3 extends over 16 amino acids. CDR3 residues: CASSDPRTGEGYGYTF. As DNA, the CDR3 is TGTGCCAGCAGTGATCCCCGGACAGGGGAGGGCTATGGCTACACCTTC.

The chain uses TRBV19 and TRBJ2-3; D is undetermined. The V and J ends lost 3 bases and 2 bases respectively, with 12 bases between them. CDR1 and CDR2 from the germline V gene are LNHDA and SQIVND (reference sequence). This CDR3 comprises 15 residues. CDR3 nucleotide sequence: TGTGCCAGTAGTATGTCGGGTATATTCACAGATACGCAGTATTTT. Its translation is CASSMSGIFTDTQYF.

This clone has a single count. The rearrangement joins TRBV18 to TRBJ2-7; 7 bases are shared with TRBD1. V shed 6 bases and J 3 bases; nucleotides not matched to a gene: 11. From germline, CDR1 is KGHSH and CDR2 LQKENI. The CDR3 runs 15 residues. As DNA, the CDR3 is TGTGCCAGCTCCTATGGGACAGCTGGGGGCTACGAGCAGTACTTC. As protein: CASSYGTAGGYEQYF.